Listed below are T cell receptor beta chains from one sample, sequenced in a study of blood T cell repertoires in COVID-19. Sequencing used immunoSEQ multiplex PCR; TCRdb keeps in-frame clones, though not all of them. Of about 370,000 clones listed, 75% to 90% are singletons. Sequenced material: PBMCs or T cells enriched from blood (not recorded which). Receptors originate from a man aged 18 to 29 who had recovered from COVID-19. Each CDR3 is given with its conserved first and last residue. The size entry is marked missing in some rows and otherwise reads once, few, many or a size class.

V	J	size	CDR3
TRBV27	TRBJ2-1	-	CASSLSGSVDEQFF
TRBV6-5	TRBJ1-3	-	CASSPGQANTIYF
TRBV29-1	TRBJ2-1	-	CSVRGSGAYNEQFF
TRBV24-1	TRBJ1-5	-	CATSVTGRSQPQHF
TRBV11-2	TRBJ2-7	-	CASSPPSGGASAYEQYF
TRBV5-1	TRBJ1-2	-	CASRSGDLNYGYTF
TRBV6-5	TRBJ1-5	-	CASTGTFGQPQHF
TRBV13	TRBJ2-7	-	CASSASGGHPYEQYF
TRBV3-1/TRBV3-2	TRBJ1-2	-	CASSHSLSGSTF
TRBV30	TRBJ1-6	-	CAWSEGQGSNSPLHF
TRBV18	TRBJ1-2	-	CASSPGTGVNYGYTF
TRBV28	TRBJ2-5	-	CASSSDRALQETQYF
TRBV19	TRBJ1-1	-	CASSMEVGTEAFF
TRBV10-3	TRBJ1-1	-	CAISEYRDGSEAFF
TRBV7-9	TRBJ1-1	-	CASGGQVNTEAFF
TRBV14	TRBJ2-5	-	CASSQAVYETQYF
TRBV5-1	TRBJ1-1	once	CASSLVGGKTEAFF
TRBV27	TRBJ2-1	-	CASTPTGTYNEQFF
TRBV3-1/TRBV3-2	TRBJ2-1	-	CASSHSGSGNNEQFF
TRBV4-3	TRBJ1-2	-	CASSQVENYGYTF
TRBV9	TRBJ1-1	-	CASSVHRDRTLFTEAFF
TRBV7-9	TRBJ2-4	few	CASSFPDSRKAKNIQYF
TRBV2	TRBJ1-4	-	CASTPFLDSSNEKLFF
TRBV30	TRBJ2-2	-	CAWTPQGYTGELFF
TRBV3-1/TRBV3-2	TRBJ2-2	-	CASRLGAGELFF
TRBV19	TRBJ1-6	-	CASRGQGGSSPLHF
TRBV18	TRBJ2-5	once	CASSPPGEETQYF
TRBV3-1/TRBV3-2	TRBJ2-1	few	CASSQEGGGRATEQFF
TRBV7-2	TRBJ2-2	-	CASSHPKRGPTTGELFF
TRBV19	TRBJ1-1	-	CASSIIGTGNTEAFF
TRBV7-9	TRBJ2-7	few	CASSTSSYEQYF
TRBV4-2	TRBJ2-7	-	CASSQLAGGYEQYF
TRBV6-5	TRBJ1-4	-	CASREGGTNEKLFF
TRBV15	TRBJ2-1	-	CATSRYRGYNEQFF
TRBV7-9	TRBJ2-3	-	CASSLRGGNTDTQYF
TRBV3-1/TRBV3-2	TRBJ2-7	-	CASSQGGLSGTLSYEQYF
TRBV28	TRBJ2-3	-	CASREEGTDTQYF
TRBV5-1	TRBJ1-1	few	CASSSGTNTEAFF
TRBV5-4	TRBJ1-1	-	CASSSPGTGSTEAFF
TRBV5-4	TRBJ1-1	-	CASSLQGLPNTEAFF
TRBV27	TRBJ1-2	-	CASSEQGYGGYTF
TRBV5-5	TRBJ2-1	-	CASSPGGQSYNEQFF
TRBV19	TRBJ2-1	-	CASRITSGGEQFF
TRBV4-1	TRBJ1-4	-	CASSQDREGLGEKLFF
TRBV5-1	TRBJ2-2	-	CASTSTGDTGELFF
TRBV30	TRBJ2-1	few	CAWSGVAQRVSSYNEQFF
TRBV6-4	TRBJ2-7	-	CASSGDEQYF